This TCR beta chain comes out of a study of graft-versus-host responses after intestinal transplantation. Profiling relied on immunoSEQ multiplex PCR, and the TCRdb table lists in-frame clones only, not all of them. The repertoire holds tens of thousands of clones, around 86% seen once, with about 3.7% in the top ten. The CDR3 covers 11 residues. Trimming shortened V by 5 bases and J by 6 bases, and 4 bases separated the two germline ends. Per the germline V gene, CDR1 is MNHEY and CDR2 is SVGAGI. This chain uses TRBV6-5 with TRBJ2-2; D ambiguous. This sample comprised PBMCs, obtained 1070 days after transplant. The TCR was taken from a human patient who received an intestinal transplant, so some T cells may come from the graft donor. The CDR3 here is CASSNSGELFF. In nucleotides, the CDR3 is TGTGCCAGCAGTAATTCCGGGGAGCTGTTTTTT.